This T cell receptor beta chain was observed in a study of blood T cells in healthy people across ages. Overall study: Every two T cells gave about one barcoded beta molecule via template switching.

The CDR3 consists of 16 residues. Germline CDR1 and CDR2: MDHEN and SYDVKM. Samples each had at least 5 micrograms of total RNA extracted. Sample-barcoded 5' priming and a J-beta primer mix drove a second PCR of about 6 to 12 cycles. The template-switch adaptor, which had 12 random nucleotides, put a tag on each cDNA molecule. TCRdb fed the 5' RACE reads into MiXCR, producing one record per CDR3 protein. The table shows roughly 900,000 distinct CDR3 sequences, with around 48% occurring only once. The sequence came from a man aged 25-45 years in good health. The chain joins TRBV28 to TRBJ2-7; D perhaps matches TRBD1 (5 bases). The closer fit of TRBJ2-5 to the DNA end suggests the J call may be wrong. Sequenced sample: blood. As DNA, the CDR3 is TGTGCCAGCAGTTTTGCACCCAGGGCTTATCGAGAGACCCAGTACTTC. This sequence encodes CASSFAPRAYRETQYF.